The 19 T cell receptor beta chains presented below share a single source sample, sequenced in a study of neurological immune-mediated disorders. TCRdb ran MiXCR on the 5' RACE reads and lists one entry per CDR3 protein. Of tens of thousands of distinct CDR3 sequences in the sample, under 6.5% were seen once. The specimen was CD4+ T cells from blood. The receptors derive from a woman aged 40-49 years in good health.

This chain joins TRBV19 and TRBJ2-3, with a possible D match to TRBD2 (6 bases). Trimming pared 6 bases from V and 0 bases from J, leaving 7 bases between. Germline V gene sequence: CDR1 LNHDA, CDR2 SQIVND (reference sequence). This CDR3 is built from 13 residues. CDR3 DNA: TGTGCCAGTAGAGCGGGCAGCACAGATACGCAGTATTTT. Protein: CASRAGSTDTQYF.

This clonotype was observed many times. This chain links TRBV20-1 with TRBJ2-1; TRBD2 agrees at 7 bases. In germline, CDR1 is DFQATT, CDR2 SNEGSKA (reference sequence). The CDR3 sequence is 16 residues long. The junction had 11 bases not matched to a gene; V was cut back by 3 bases and J by 3 bases. As DNA, the CDR3 is TGCAGTGCTAGGCTGATTGCGGGAGCTTTCTACAATGAGCAGTTCTTC. Amino acid sequence: CSARLIAGAFYNEQFF.

This clonotype occurred many times. The chain is built from TRBV7-2 and TRBJ2-1; TRBD1 matches at 9 bases. In germline, CDR1 is SGHTA, CDR2 FQGNSA. CDR3 length equals 19 residues. Trimming took 3 bases from V and 0 from J; bases not matched to a gene: 12. The CDR3 DNA follows: TGTGCCAGCAGCTTTACCGGGACAGGGCCCGTCAGCTCCTACAATGAGCAGTTCTTC. This encodes CASSFTGTGPVSSYNEQFF.

This clonotype was recorded many times. The gene calls are TRBV24-1 and TRBJ2-1; tentatively, D is TRBD2 (5 bases). Per the germline V gene, CDR1 is KGHDR and CDR2 is SFDVKD. V shed 3 bases and J shed 7 bases, with 15 bases lying between them. CDR3 length: 15 residues. CDR3 region: CATSDPDWRRNEQFF. CDR3 coding DNA: TGTGCCACCAGTGATCCGGACTGGCGGAGGAATGAGCAGTTCTTC.

This clonotype was counted many times. The chain combines TRBV20-1 with TRBJ2-5; D uncertain. Per the germline V gene, CDR1 is DFQATT and CDR2 is SNEGSKA (reference sequence). The CDR3 spans 12 residues. The ends were cut back, 6 bases at V and 4 bases at J, with 12 bases in the middle. In DNA form, the CDR3 reads TGCAGTGCCGCCCCCCGGTCAGAGACCCAGTACTTC. This encodes CSAAPRSETQYF.

This clonotype was observed at least ten times. V gene TRBV7-9 combines with J gene TRBJ1-6; D not certain. V was trimmed by 6 bases and J by 10 bases, leaving 10 bases between them. In germline, CDR1 is SEHNR, CDR2 FQNEAQ (reference sequence). This CDR3 comprises 12 residues. The CDR3 is CASRSSRSPLHF. The DNA for the CDR3 is TGTGCCAGCAGGTCCTCCAGGTCACCCCTCCACTTT.

This clonotype was counted at least ten times. The rearrangement links TRBV12-3 or TRBV12-4 to TRBJ1-6, with D perhaps matching TRBD1 (5 bases). The CDR3 extends over 17 amino acids. V dropped 3 bases and J dropped 0 bases, with 12 bases sitting between them. CDR3 coding DNA: TGTGCCAGCAGTTTCAAGACAGACAGCTCCTATAATTCACCCCTCCACTTT. It encodes CASSFKTDSSYNSPLHF.

This clonotype occurred many times. The rearrangement links TRBV28 to TRBJ2-3; 7 nucleotides agree with TRBD2. This CDR3 has 15 residues. V dropped 2 bases and J dropped 1; count of bases not matched to a gene: 3. Germline-derived CDR1 and CDR2 are MDHEN and SYDVKM. The CDR3 reads CASSLVAGGTDTQYF. The CDR3, as DNA: TGTGCCAGCAGTTTAGTAGCGGGTGGCACAGATACGCAGTATTTT.

This clonotype was observed many times. This chain links TRBV10-3 with TRBJ2-7, with 11 bases fitting TRBD2. The CDR3 covers 15 residues. Germline CDR1 ENHRY, CDR2 SYGVKD. Germline trimming cut 10 bases from V and 3 bases from J; bases unmatched to any gene: 11. The CDR3 DNA reads as TGTGCCACCGGCCTTAGCGGGAGGGCCCTCTACGAGCAGTACTTC. This encodes CATGLSGRALYEQYF.

This clonotype was counted many times. The chain's CDR3 is CASSSGQGRNQPQHF. For the CDR3, the DNA is TGTGCCAGCAGCTCAGGACAGGGGCGGAATCAGCCCCAGCATTTT. The V gene is TRBV11-2, the J gene TRBJ1-5, with 9 bases matching TRBD1. Per germline, CDR1 SGHAT and CDR2 FQNNGV. The CDR3 consists of 15 residues. V lost 4 bases and J lost 4; bases outside the gene matches: 5.

The table lists this clonotype with many counts. The chain carries TRBV7-9 and TRBJ2-3, with 9 bases lining up with TRBD1. The CDR3 length is 15 residues. Losses at the gene ends were 3 bases for V and 2 bases for J; bases not matched to a gene: 3. From germline, CDR1 is SEHNR and CDR2 FQNEAQ (reference sequence). The CDR3 is CASSLGQGNTDTQYF. In DNA, the CDR3 is TGTGCCAGCAGCTTGGGACAGGGCAACACAGATACGCAGTATTTT.

By share, this clonotype counts as medium-sized (0.01 to 0.1%). The J gene is TRBJ2-2, the V gene TRBV20-1, with a weak D call TRBD2 (6 bases). From germline, CDR1 is DFQATT and CDR2 SNEGSKA (reference sequence). Trimming took off 0 bases at V and 1 base at J, with 12 bases between the two ends. The CDR3 extends over 16 amino acids. DNA of the CDR3: TGCAGTGCTAGAGATATACGCGGGGTGAACACCGGGGAGCTGTTTTTT. Translating gives CSARDIRGVNTGELFF.

This clonotype appeared many times. V gene TRBV28 combines with J gene TRBJ1-6; D might be TRBD1 (6 bases). Germline assignment: CDR1 MDHEN and CDR2 SYDVKM. Deletions cut 0 bases from V and 3 bases from J, with 9 bases between. This CDR3 has 16 amino acids. The chain's CDR3 is CASSLWGADYNSPLHF. The CDR3 nucleotides read TGTGCCAGCAGTTTATGGGGGGCGGACTATAATTCACCCCTCCACTTT.

This clonotype showed up many times. The V call is TRBV7-9, the J call TRBJ2-2; no clear D gene. CDR1 is SEHNR, CDR2 FQNEAQ, per germline (reference sequence). The CDR3 has 15 residues. Trimming took 0 bases from V and 2 from J, leaving 7 bases between them. The CDR3 DNA is TGTGCCAGCAGCTTAGCGTGGGTTAACACCGGGGAGCTGTTTTTT. Its translation is CASSLAWVNTGELFF.

This clonotype was counted many times. The chain is built from TRBV20-1 and TRBJ2-7; unclear D gene. The germline gives CDR1 DFQATT, CDR2 SNEGSKA (reference sequence). Between the trimmed V and J ends, which lost 4 bases and 13 bases, there was a span of 20 bases. The CDR3 length is 12 residues. The CDR3 protein is CSAIAGQHLPYF. The CDR3 coding sequence is TGCAGTGCTATCGCCGGGCAGCACCTTCCCTACTTC.

In this sample, this clonotype turned up many times. The V and J genes are TRBV2 and TRBJ1-6; tentatively, D is TRBD1 (6 bases). The length of the CDR3 is 20 residues. Germline values: CDR1 SNHLY, CDR2 FYNNEI. Deletions cut 2 bases from V and 1 base from J, with 21 bases between. In nucleotides, the CDR3 is TGTGCCAGCAGTGAAATCTTTCTGGTCAGGGGTCAATCCTATAATTCACCCCTCCACTTT. It encodes CASSEIFLVRGQSYNSPLHF.

By share, this clonotype counts as medium-sized. The rearrangement joins TRBV20-1 to TRBJ1-1, with D hard to call. Trimming took off 5 bases at V and 1 base at J, with 20 bases between the two ends. The CDR3 is 16 residues long. Germline CDR1 is DFQATT and CDR2 is SNEGSKA (reference sequence). CDR3 coding DNA: TGCAGTGCTCCAAGCGGAAGTCGGGCTGGGAACACTGAAGCTTTCTTT. Amino acids: CSAPSGSRAGNTEAFF.

There are many counts of this clonotype. The chain combines TRBV6-2 or TRBV6-3 with TRBJ2-7; maybe TRBD1 (6 bases). Germline V gene data show CDR1 as MNHEY and CDR2 as SVGEGT. CDR3 length: 13 residues. The chain's CDR3 is CATGRDTSYEQYF. In DNA form, the CDR3 reads TGTGCTACCGGCCGGGACACTTCCTACGAGCAGTACTTC.

This clonotype was picked up many times. The V gene is TRBV7-2, the J gene TRBJ2-3; unclear D gene. The CDR3 is 12 amino acids. V lost 5 bases and J lost 6, with 9 bases in between. Germline CDR1 reads SGHTA; CDR2 reads FQGNSA. The CDR3 DNA reads as TGTGCCAGCAGCCCCTTGGCGGATACGCAGTATTTT. Its protein is CASSPLADTQYF.